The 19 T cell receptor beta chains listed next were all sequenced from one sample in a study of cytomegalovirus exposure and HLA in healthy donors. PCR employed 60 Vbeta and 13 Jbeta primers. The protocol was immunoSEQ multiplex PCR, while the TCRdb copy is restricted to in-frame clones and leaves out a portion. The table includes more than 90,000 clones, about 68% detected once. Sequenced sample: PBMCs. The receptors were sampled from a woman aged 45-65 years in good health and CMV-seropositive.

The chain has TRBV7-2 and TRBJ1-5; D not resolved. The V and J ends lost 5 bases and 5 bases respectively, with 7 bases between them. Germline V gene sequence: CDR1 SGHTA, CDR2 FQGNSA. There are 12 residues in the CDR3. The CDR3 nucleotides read TGTGCCAGCAGCCGGTTAGATCAGCCCCAGCATTTT. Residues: CASSRLDQPQHF.

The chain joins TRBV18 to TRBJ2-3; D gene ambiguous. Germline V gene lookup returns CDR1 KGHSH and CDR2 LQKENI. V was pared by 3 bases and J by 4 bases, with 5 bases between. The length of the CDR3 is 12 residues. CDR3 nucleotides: TGTGCCAGCTCACCTCTTGCAGATACGCAGTATTTT. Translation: CASSPLADTQYF.

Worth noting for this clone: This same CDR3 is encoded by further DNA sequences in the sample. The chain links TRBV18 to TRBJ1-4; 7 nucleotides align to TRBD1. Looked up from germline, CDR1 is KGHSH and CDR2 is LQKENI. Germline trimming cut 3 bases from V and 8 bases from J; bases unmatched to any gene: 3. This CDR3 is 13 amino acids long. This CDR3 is CASSPGQEEKLFF. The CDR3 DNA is TGTGCCAGCTCACCCGGACAGGAGGAAAAACTGTTTTTT.

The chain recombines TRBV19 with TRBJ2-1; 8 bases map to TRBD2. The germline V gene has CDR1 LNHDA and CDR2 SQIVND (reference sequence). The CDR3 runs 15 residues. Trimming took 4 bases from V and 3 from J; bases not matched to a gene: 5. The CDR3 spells CASSKVSGNYNEQFF. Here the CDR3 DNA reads TGTGCCAGTAGTAAGGTTAGCGGGAACTACAATGAGCAGTTCTTC.

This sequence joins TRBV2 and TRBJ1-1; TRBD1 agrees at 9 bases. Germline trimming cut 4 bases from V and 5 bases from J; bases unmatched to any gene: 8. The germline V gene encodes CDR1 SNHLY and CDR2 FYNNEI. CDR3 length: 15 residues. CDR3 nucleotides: TGTGCCAGCAGTGTTGCAAGGACAGGGGAAACTGAAGCTTTCTTT. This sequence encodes CASSVARTGETEAFF. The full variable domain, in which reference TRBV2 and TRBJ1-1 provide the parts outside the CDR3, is EPEVTQTPSHQVTQMGQEVILRCVPISNHLYFYWYRQILGQKVEFLVSFYNNEISEKSEIFDDQFSVERPDGSNFTLKIRSTKLEDSAMYFCASSVARTGETEAFFGQGTRLTVV.

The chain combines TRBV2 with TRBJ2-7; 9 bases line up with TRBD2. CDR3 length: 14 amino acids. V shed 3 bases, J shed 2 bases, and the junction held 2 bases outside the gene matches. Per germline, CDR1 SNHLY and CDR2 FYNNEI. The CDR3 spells CASSERGRAYEQYF. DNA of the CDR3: TGTGCCAGCAGTGAGCGCGGGAGGGCCTACGAGCAGTACTTC.

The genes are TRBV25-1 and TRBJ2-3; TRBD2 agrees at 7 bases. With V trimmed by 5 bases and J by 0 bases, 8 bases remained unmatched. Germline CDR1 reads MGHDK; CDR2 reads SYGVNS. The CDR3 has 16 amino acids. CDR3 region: CASSHLLAASTDTQYF. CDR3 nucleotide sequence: TGTGCCAGCAGTCACCTCCTAGCGGCTAGCACAGATACGCAGTATTTT.

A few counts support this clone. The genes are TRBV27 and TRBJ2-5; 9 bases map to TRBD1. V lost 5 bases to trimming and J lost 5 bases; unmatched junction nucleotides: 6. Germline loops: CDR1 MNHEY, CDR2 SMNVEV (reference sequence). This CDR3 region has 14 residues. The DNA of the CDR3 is TGTGCCAGCAGTGACAGGGGGAAGTGGGAGACCCAGTACTTC. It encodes CASSDRGKWETQYF.

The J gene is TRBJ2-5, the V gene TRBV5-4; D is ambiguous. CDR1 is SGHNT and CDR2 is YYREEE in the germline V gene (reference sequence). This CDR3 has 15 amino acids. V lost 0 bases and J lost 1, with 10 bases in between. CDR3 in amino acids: CASSLALGVQETQYF. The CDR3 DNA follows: TGTGCCAGCAGCTTGGCGCTGGGCGTCCAAGAGACCCAGTACTTC.

CDR3 loop: CASSESQGASKKLFF. As DNA, the CDR3 is TGTGCCAGCAGTGAATCCCAGGGTGCAAGTAAAAAACTGTTTTTT. The chain uses TRBV2 and TRBJ1-4; D might be TRBD1 (5 bases). The CDR3 spans 15 residues. The V and J ends lost 2 bases and 9 bases respectively, with 16 bases between them. Germline loops: CDR1 SNHLY, CDR2 FYNNEI.

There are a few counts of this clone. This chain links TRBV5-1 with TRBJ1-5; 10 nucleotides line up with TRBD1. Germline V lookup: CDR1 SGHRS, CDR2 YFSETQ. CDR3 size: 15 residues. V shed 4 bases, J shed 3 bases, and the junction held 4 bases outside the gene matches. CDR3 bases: TGCGCCAGCAGCCCGGGACAGGGGAACAATCAGCCCCAGCATTTT. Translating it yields CASSPGQGNNQPQHF. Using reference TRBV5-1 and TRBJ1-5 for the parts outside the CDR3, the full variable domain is KAGVTQTPRYLIKTRGQQVTLSCSPISGHRSVSWYQQTPGQGLQFLFEYFSETQRNKGNFPGRFSGRQFSNSRSEMNVSTLELGDSALYLCASSPGQGNNQPQHFGDGTRLSIL.

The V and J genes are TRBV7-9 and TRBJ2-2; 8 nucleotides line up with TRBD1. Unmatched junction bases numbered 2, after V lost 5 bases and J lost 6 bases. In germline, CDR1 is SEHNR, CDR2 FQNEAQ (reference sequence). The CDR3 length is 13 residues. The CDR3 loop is CASSPQGAGELFF. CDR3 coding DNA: TGTGCCAGCAGCCCACAGGGGGCCGGGGAGCTGTTTTTT.

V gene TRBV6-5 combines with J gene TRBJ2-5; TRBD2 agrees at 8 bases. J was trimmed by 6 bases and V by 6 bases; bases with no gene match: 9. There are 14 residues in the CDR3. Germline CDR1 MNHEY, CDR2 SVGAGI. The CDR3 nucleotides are TGTGCCAGCAGCCGCAGCGGGGGTGCGAAGACCCAGTACTTC. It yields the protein CASSRSGGAKTQYF.

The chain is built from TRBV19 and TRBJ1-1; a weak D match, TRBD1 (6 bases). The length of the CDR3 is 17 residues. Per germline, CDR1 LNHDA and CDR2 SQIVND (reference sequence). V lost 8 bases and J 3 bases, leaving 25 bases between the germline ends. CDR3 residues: CASCSPTAGTKYTEAFF. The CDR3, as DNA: TGTGCCAGTTGCTCCCCCACTGCCGGGACAAAATACACTGAAGCTTTCTTT.

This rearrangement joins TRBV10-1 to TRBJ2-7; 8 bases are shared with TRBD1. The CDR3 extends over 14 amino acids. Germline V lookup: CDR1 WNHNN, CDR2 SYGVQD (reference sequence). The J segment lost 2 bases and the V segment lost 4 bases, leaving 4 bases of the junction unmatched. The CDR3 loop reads CASSAGTGPYEQYF. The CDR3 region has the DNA TGCGCCAGCAGTGCCGGGACAGGTCCCTACGAGCAGTACTTC.

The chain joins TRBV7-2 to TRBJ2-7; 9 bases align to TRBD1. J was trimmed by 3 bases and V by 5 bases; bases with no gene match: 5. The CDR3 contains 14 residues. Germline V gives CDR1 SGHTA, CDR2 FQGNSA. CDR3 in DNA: TGTGCCAGCAGCCCCGGGACAGGGAACTACGAGCAGTACTTC. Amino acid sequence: CASSPGTGNYEQYF.

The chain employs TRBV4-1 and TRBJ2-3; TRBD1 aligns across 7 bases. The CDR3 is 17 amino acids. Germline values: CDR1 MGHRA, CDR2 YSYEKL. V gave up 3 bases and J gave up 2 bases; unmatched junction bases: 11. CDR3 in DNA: TGCGCCAGCAGCCAGGCCTTGGGGCAGGGGGTCACAGATACGCAGTATTTT. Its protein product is CASSQALGQGVTDTQYF.

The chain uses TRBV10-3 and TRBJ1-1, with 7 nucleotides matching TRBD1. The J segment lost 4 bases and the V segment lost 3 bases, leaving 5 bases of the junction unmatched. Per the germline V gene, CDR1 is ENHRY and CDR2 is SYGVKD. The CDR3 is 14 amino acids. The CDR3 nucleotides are TGTGCCATCAGTGACCTACAGGGGAGCACTGAAGCTTTCTTT. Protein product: CAISDLQGSTEAFF.

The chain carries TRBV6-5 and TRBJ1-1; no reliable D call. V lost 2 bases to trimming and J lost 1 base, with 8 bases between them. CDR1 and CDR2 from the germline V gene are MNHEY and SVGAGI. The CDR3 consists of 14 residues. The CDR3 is CASSYDTANTEAFF. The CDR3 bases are TGTGCCAGCAGTTACGACACGGCGAACACTGAAGCTTTCTTT.